This TCR beta chain was observed in a study of T cell responses to AZD1222 COVID-19 vaccine. The overall study: Analysis merged second doses at about 4 or about 12 weeks.

This CDR3 spans 16 amino acids. V gave up 4 bases and J gave up 3 bases; unmatched junction bases: 9. Findings of the study overall: Regions 160-218 and 743-854 held dominance among vaccine-associated CD4 TCRs, which spanned spike. Females outnumbered males among donors, who were mostly white British; clonal diversity was possibly underestimated.

Concerning this clone itself: The antigen remains undetermined.

Clones were read by immunoSEQ multiplex PCR, and TCRdb kept only the in-frame ones, dropping some. This table has roughly 130,000 clones, over 75% appearing once. This chain joins TRBV5-3 and TRBJ1-5; 8 bases are shared with TRBD1. TRBV5-3 counts as an open reading frame of uncertain function. This TCR was recovered from an adult in good health. Here the sequenced sample was peripheral blood, taken on day 0 of AZD1222 vaccination. CDR3 loop: CARSGEWTGLNQPQHF. In nucleotides, the CDR3 is TGTGCCAGAAGCGGTGAATGGACAGGGCTCAATCAGCCCCAGCATTTT.